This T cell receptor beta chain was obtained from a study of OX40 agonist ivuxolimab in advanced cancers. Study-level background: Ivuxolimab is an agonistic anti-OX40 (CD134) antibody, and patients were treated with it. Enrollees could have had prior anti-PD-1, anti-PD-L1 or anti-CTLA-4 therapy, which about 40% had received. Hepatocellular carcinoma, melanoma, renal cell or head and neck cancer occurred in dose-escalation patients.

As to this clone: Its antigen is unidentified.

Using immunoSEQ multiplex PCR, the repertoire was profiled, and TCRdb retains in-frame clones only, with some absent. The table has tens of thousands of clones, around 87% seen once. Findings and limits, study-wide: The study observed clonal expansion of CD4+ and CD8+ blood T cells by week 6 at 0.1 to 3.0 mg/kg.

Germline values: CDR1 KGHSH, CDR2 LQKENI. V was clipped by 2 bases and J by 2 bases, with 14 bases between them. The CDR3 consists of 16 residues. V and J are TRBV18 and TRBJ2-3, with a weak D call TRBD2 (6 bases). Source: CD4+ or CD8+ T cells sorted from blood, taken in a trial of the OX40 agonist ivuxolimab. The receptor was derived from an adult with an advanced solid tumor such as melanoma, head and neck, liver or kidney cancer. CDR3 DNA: TGTGCCAGCTCACCAAAGAATAGCGGCACCACAGATACGCAGTATTTT. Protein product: CASSPKNSGTTDTQYF.